These T cell receptor beta chains were read from a single sample in a study of cytomegalovirus exposure and HLA in healthy donors. The table came from immunoSEQ multiplex PCR; TCRdb's copy has only in-frame clones and leaves some out. The sample lists some 80,000 clones, over 75% occurring once. The sequencing sample was made of PBMCs. The receptors were gathered from a man in his fifties or sixties in good health and CMV-seronegative. CDR3s include the opening cysteine and the closing phenylalanine or tryptophan. Fields, in order: J gene, V gene, D gene, CDR3 DNA, CDR3 protein. A D gene is named only where the DNA matches it firmly.

TRBJ2-5 | TRBV30 | - | TGTGCCTGGAGTGTACCTGGTCCTACAGGGACCCAGTACTTC | CAWSVPGPTGTQYF
TRBJ2-7 | TRBV28 | TRBD2 | TGTGCCAGCAGTGGGACTAGCGACAACGAGCAGTACTTC | CASSGTSDNEQYF
TRBJ2-1 | TRBV30 | - | TGTGCCTGGAAAAGCCCCAGGGGCTTCTCCTACAATGAGCAGTTCTTC | CAWKSPRGFSYNEQFF
TRBJ1-6 | TRBV15 | TRBD1 | TGTGCCACCAGAGTTGGGACAGGGTATAATTCACCCCTCCACTTT | CATRVGTGYNSPLHF
TRBJ2-5 | TRBV5-3 | TRBD1 | TGTGCCAGAAGGCCTTGGACAGGGGCGGCGGAGACCCAGTACTTC | CARRPWTGAAETQYF
TRBJ2-1 | TRBV7-9 | - | TGTGCCAGCAGCCCTTCCGGGACTGACAATGAGCAGTTCTTC | CASSPSGTDNEQFF
TRBJ1-5 | TRBV27 | TRBD1 | TGTGCCAGCAGGGCACAGGGGGCCTTTGGCAATCAGCCCCAGCATTTT | CASRAQGAFGNQPQHF
TRBJ2-3 | TRBV30 | - | TGTGCCTGGAGCCAAAGGAGGGCAGATACGCAGTATTTT | CAWSQRRADTQYF
TRBJ1-4 | TRBV6-6 | TRBD1 | TGTGCCAGCAGTTACGGGGACAGTGACAATGAAAAACTGTTTTTT | CASSYGDSDNEKLFF
TRBJ1-2 | TRBV7-9 | TRBD1 | TGTGCCAGCAGCCCCCGGACAGGGTCTAACTATGGCTACACCTTC | CASSPRTGSNYGYTF
TRBJ2-7 | TRBV28 | TRBD2 | TGTGCCAGCAGTTGGCGGGGGTACGAGCAGTACTTC | CASSWRGYEQYF
TRBJ2-7 | TRBV20-1 | - | TGCAGTGCCCTCTGGTACGAGCAGTACTTC | CSALWYEQYF
TRBJ1-5 | TRBV28 | - | TGTGCCAGCATCCAAGGAGTCACCGGAGGGAATCAGCCCCAGCATTTT | CASIQGVTGGNQPQHF
TRBJ1-4 | TRBV7-9 | TRBD1 | TGTGCCAGCAGCTTACAGACAGGGGCTAATGAAAAACTGTTTTTT | CASSLQTGANEKLFF
TRBJ1-2 | TRBV19 | TRBD1 | TGTGCCAGTAGTGGGGACAGGGGTAACTATGGCTACACCTTC | CASSGDRGNYGYTF
TRBJ2-7 | TRBV6-5 | - | TGTGCCAGCATCTCACCCGGGGTCTACGAGCAGTACTTC | CASISPGVYEQYF